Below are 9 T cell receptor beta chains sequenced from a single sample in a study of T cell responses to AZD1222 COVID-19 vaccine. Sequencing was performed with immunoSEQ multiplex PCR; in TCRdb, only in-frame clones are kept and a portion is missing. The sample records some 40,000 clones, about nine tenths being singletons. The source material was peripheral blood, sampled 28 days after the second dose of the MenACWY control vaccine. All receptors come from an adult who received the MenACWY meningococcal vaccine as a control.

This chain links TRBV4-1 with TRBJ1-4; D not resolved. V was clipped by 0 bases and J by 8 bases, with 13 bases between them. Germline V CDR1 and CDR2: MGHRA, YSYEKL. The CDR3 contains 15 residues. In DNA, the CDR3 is TGCGCCAGCAGCCAAGAAGAGCCAATAAACGAAAAACTGTTTTTT. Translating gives CASSQEEPINEKLFF.

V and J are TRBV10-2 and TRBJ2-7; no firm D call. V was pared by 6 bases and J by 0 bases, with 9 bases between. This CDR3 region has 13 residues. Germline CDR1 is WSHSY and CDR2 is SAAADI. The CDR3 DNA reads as TGCGCCAGCAGCCGCGGTAGCTCCTACGAGCAGTACTTC. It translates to CASSRGSSYEQYF.

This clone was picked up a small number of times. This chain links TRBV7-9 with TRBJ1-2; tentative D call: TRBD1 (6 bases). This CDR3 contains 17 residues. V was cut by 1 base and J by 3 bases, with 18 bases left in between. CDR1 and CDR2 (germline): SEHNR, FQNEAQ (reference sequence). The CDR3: CASSLGSVGRGYYGYTF. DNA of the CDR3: TGTGCCAGCAGCTTAGGTTCGGTGGGCAGGGGTTACTATGGCTACACCTTC.

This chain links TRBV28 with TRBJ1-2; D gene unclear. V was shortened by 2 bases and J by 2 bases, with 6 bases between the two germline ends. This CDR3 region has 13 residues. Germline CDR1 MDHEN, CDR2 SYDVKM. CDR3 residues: CASSLPGNYGYTF. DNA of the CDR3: TGTGCCAGCAGTTTACCGGGCAACTATGGCTACACCTTC.

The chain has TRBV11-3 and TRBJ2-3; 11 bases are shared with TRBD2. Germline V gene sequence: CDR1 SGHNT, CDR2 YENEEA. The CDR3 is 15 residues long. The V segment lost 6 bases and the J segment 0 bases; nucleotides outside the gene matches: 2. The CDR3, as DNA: TGTGCCAGCAGTCGACTAGCGGGAAGCACAGATACGCAGTATTTT. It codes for CASSRLAGSTDTQYF.

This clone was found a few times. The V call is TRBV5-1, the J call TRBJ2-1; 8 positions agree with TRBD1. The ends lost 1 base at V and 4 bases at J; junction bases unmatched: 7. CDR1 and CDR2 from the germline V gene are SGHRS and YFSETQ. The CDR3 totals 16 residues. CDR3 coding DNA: TGCGCCAGCAGCTTGAGGGAGACAGGGGCGTACAATGAGCAGTTCTTC. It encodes CASSLRETGAYNEQFF.

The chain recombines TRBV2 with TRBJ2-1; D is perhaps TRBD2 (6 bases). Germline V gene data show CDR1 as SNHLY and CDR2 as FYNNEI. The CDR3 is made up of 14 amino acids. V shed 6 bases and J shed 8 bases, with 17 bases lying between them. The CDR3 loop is CASRALRLGDEQFF. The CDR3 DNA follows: TGTGCCAGCAGAGCCCTTAGACTAGGGGATGAGCAGTTCTTC.

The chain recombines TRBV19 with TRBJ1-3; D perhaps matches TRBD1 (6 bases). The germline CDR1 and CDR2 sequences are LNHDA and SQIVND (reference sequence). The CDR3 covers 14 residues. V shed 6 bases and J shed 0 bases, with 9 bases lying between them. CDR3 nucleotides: TGTGCCAGTAGAACAGGGAGCTCTGGAAACACCATATATTTT. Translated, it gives CASRTGSSGNTIYF.

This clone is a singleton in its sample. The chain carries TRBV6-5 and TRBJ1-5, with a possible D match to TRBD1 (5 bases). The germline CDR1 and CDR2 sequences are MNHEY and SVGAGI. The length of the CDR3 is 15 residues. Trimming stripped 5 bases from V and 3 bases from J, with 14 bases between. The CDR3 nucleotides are TGTGCCAGCAGTCCCGGGGGACCGATCAATCAGCCCCAGCATTTT. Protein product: CASSPGGPINQPQHF.